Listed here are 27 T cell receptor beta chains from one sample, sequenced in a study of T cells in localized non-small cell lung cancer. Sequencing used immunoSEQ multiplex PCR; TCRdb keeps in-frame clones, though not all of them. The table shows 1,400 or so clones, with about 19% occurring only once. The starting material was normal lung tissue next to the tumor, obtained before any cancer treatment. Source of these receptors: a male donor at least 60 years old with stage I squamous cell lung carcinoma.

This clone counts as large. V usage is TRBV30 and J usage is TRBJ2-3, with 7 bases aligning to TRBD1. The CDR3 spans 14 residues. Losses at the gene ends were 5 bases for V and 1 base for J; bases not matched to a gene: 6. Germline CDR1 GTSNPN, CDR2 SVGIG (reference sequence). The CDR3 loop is CAWPEGARTDTQYF. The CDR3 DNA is TGTGCCTGGCCAGAGGGGGCGCGCACAGATACGCAGTATTTT.

CDR3 amino acids: CASSHPLQSYSGNTIYF. The CDR3 nucleotides read TGTGCCAGCAGTCACCCTTTACAGAGCTACTCTGGAAACACCATATATTTT. This sequence joins TRBV28 and TRBJ1-3; no clear D gene. Trimming left V 5 bases short and J 0 bases short, with 17 bases between. Germline assignment: CDR1 MDHEN and CDR2 SYDVKM. CDR3 length: 17 residues.

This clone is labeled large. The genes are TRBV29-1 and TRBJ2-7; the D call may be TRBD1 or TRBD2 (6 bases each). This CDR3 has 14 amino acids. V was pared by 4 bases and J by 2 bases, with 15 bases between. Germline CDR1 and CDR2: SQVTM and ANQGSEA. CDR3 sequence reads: CSVVRGAGAYEQYF. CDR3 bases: TGCAGCGTTGTGAGGGGGGCTGGAGCCTACGAGCAGTACTTC.

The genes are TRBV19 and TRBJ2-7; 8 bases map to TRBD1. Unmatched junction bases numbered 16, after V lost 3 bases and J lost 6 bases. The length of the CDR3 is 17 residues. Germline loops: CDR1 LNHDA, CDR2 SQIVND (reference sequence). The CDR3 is CASSMGPLRQGSVEQYF. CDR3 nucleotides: TGTGCCAGTAGTATGGGCCCTCTGCGACAGGGGTCAGTCGAGCAGTACTTC.

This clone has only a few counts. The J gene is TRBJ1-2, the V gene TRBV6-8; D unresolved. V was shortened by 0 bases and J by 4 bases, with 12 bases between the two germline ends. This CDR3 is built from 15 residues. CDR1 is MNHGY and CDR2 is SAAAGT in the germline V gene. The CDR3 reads CASSYSRALSYGYTF. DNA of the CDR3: TGTGCCAGCAGTTACTCCCGGGCCCTATCCTATGGCTACACCTTC.

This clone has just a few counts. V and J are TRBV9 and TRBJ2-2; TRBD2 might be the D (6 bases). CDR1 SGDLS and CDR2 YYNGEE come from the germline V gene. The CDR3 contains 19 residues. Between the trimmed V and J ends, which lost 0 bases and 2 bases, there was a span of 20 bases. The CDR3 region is CASSVDSGGISGNTGELFF. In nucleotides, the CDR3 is TGTGCCAGCAGCGTAGACTCTGGGGGAATTAGCGGTAACACCGGGGAGCTGTTTTTT. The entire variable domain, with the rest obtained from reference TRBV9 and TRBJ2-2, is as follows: DSGVTQTPKHLITATGQRVTLRCSPRSGDLSVYWYQQSLDQGLQFLIQYYNGEERAKGNILERFSAQQFPDLHSELNLSSLELGDSALYFCASSVDSGGISGNTGELFFGEGSRLTVL.

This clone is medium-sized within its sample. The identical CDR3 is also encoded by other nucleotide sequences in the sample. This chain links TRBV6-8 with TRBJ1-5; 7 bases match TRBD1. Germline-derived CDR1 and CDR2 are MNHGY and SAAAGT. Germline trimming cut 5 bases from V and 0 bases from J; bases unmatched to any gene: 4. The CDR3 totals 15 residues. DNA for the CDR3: TGTGCCAGCAGTCCGACAGGGAATAGCAATCAGCCCCAGCATTTT. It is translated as CASSPTGNSNQPQHF.

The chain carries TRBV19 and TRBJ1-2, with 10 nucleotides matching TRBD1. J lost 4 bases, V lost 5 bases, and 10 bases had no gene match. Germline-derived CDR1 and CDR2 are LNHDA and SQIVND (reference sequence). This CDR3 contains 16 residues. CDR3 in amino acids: CASSSGQGVEAYGYTF. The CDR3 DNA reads TGTGCCAGTAGTTCAGGACAGGGGGTAGAAGCCTATGGCTACACCTTC.

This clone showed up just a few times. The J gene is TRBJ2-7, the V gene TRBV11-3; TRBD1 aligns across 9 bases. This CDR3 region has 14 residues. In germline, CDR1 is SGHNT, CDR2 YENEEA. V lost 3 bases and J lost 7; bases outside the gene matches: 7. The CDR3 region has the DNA TGTGCCAGCAGCTTGGGACAGGGTAGGGGTGAGCAGTACTTC. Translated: CASSLGQGRGEQYF.

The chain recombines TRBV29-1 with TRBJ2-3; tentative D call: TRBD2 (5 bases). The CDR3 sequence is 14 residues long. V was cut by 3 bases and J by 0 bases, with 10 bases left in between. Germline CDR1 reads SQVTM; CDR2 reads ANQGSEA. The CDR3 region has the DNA TGCAGCGTTGAGGTGATAGCGAGCACAGATACGCAGTATTTT. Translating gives CSVEVIASTDTQYF.

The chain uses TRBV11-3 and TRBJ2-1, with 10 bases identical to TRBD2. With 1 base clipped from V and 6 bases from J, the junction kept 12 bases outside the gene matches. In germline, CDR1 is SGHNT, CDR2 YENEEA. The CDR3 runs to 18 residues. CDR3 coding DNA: TGTGCCAGCAGCTTAGTAGCCAGCGGGAGGGCCTATGCCAATGAGCAGTTCTTC. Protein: CASSLVASGRAYANEQFF. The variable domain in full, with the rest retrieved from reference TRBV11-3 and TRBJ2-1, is EAGVVQSPRYKIIEKKQPVAFWCNPISGHNTLYWYLQNLGQGPELLIRYENEEAVDDSQLPKDRFSAERLKGVDSTLKIQPAELGDSAVYLCASSLVASGRAYANEQFFGPGTRLTVL.

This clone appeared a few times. CDR3 amino acids: CSVVDRSYGYTF. DNA of the CDR3: TGCAGCGTTGTGGACAGATCCTATGGCTACACCTTC. The chain carries TRBV29-1 and TRBJ1-2; a possible D gene is TRBD1 (6 bases). This CDR3 is 12 amino acids long. The V and J ends lost 4 bases and 4 bases respectively, with 10 bases between them. Germline V gene data show CDR1 as SQVTM and CDR2 as ANQGSEA.

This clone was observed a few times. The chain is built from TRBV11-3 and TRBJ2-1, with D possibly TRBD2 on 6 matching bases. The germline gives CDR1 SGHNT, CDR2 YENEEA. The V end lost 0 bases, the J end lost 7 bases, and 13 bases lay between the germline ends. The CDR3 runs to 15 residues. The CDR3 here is CASSLDPGLPNEQFF. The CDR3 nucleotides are TGTGCCAGCAGCTTAGATCCAGGACTACCAAATGAGCAGTTCTTC.

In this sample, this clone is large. CDR3 protein: CASSPRQGANEKLFF. The CDR3 DNA sequence: TGTGCCAGCAGCCCCAGACAGGGGGCTAATGAAAAACTGTTTTTT. V gene TRBV11-3 combines with J gene TRBJ1-4; TRBD1 agrees at 9 bases. Germline V gives CDR1 SGHNT, CDR2 YENEEA. The CDR3 contains 15 residues. With 5 bases clipped from V and 3 bases from J, the junction kept 4 bases outside the gene matches. The full variable domain, its missing parts supplied by reference TRBV11-3 and TRBJ1-4, is EAGVVQSPRYKIIEKKQPVAFWCNPISGHNTLYWYLQNLGQGPELLIRYENEEAVDDSQLPKDRFSAERLKGVDSTLKIQPAELGDSAVYLCASSPRQGANEKLFFGSGTQLSVL.

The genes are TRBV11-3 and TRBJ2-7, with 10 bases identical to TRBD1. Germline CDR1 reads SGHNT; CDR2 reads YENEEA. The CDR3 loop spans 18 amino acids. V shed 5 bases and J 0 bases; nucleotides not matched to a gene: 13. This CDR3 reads CASSPGTGALRGSYEQYF. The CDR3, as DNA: TGTGCCAGCAGCCCCGGGACAGGGGCCCTACGGGGCTCCTACGAGCAGTACTTC.

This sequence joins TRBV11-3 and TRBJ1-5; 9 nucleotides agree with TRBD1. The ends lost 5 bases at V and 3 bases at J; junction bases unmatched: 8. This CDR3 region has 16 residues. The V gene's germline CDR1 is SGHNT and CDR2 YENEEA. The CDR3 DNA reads TGTGCCAGCAGCGCCGACCGGGACAGGGACAATCAGCCCCAGCATTTT. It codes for CASSADRDRDNQPQHF.

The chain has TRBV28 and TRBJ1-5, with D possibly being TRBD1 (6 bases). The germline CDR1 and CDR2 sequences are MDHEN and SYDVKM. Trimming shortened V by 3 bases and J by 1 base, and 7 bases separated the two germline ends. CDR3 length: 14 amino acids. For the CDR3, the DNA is TGTGCCAGCAGTTTGGGGGGCAGCAATCAGCCCCAGCATTTT. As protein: CASSLGGSNQPQHF. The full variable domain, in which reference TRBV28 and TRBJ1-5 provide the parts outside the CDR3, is DVKVTQSSRYLVKRTGEKVFLECVQDMDHENMFWYRQDPGLGLRLIYFSYDVKMKEKGDIPEGYSVSREKKERFSLILESASTNQTSMYLCASSLGGSNQPQHFGDGTRLSIL.

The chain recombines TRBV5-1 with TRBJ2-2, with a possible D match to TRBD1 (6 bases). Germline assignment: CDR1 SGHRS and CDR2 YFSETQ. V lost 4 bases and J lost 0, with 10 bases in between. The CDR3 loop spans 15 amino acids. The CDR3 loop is CASSEGVPNTGELFF. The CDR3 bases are TGCGCCAGCAGCGAGGGGGTACCGAACACCGGGGAGCTGTTTTTT.

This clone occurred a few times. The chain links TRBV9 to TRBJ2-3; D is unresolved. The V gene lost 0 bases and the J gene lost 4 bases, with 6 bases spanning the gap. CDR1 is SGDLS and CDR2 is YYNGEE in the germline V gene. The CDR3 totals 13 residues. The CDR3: CASSVEVPDTQYF. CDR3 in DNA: TGTGCCAGCAGCGTAGAAGTACCAGATACGCAGTATTTT.

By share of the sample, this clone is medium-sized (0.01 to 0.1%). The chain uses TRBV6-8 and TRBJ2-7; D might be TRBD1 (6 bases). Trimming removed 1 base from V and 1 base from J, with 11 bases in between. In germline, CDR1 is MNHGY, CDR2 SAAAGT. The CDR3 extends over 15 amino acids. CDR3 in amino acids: CASSYWGTLSYEQYF. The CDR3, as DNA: TGTGCCAGCAGTTACTGGGGGACACTTTCCTACGAGCAGTACTTC.

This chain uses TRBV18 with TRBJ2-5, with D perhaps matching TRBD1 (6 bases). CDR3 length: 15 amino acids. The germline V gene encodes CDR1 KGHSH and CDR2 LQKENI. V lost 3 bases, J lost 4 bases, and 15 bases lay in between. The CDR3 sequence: CASSPSPQGLETQYF. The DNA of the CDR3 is TGTGCCAGCTCACCGTCACCTCAGGGGTTAGAGACCCAGTACTTC.

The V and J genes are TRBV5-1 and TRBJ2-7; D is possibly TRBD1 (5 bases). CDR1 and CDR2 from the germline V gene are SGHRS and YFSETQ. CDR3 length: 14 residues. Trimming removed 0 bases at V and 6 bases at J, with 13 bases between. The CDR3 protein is CASSLAGQGSEQYF. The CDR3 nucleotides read TGCGCCAGCAGCTTGGCAGGGCAGGGCAGCGAGCAGTACTTC.

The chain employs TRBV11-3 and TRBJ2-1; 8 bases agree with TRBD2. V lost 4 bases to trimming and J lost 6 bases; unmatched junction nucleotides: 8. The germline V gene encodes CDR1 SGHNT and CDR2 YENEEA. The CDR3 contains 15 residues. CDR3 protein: CASSSTSVPGNEQFF. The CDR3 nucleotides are TGTGCCAGCAGCTCGACTAGCGTCCCGGGCAATGAGCAGTTCTTC.

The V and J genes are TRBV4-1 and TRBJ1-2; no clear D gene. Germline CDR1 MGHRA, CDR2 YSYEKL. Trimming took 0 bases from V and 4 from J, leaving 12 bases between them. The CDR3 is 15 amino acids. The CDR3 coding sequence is TGCGCCAGCAGCCAAGATTCGTCACCGCTCTATGGCTACACCTTC. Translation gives CASSQDSSPLYGYTF.

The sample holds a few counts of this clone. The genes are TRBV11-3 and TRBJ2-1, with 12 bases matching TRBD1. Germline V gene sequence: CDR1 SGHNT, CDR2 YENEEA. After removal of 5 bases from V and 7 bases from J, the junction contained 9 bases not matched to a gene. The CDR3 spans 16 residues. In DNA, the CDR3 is TGTGCCAGCAGCGCACTCCGGGACAGGGGGCTAAATGAGCAGTTCTTC. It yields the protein CASSALRDRGLNEQFF. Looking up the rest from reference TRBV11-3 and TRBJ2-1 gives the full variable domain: EAGVVQSPRYKIIEKKQPVAFWCNPISGHNTLYWYLQNLGQGPELLIRYENEEAVDDSQLPKDRFSAERLKGVDSTLKIQPAELGDSAVYLCASSALRDRGLNEQFFGPGTRLTVL.

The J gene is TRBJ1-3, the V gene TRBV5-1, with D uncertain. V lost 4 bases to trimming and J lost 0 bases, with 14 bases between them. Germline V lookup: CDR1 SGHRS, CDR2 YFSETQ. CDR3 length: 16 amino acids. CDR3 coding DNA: TGCGCCAGCAGCGGCGGAGACGGGCTCTCTGGAAACACCATATATTTT. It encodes CASSGGDGLSGNTIYF.

The CDR3 DNA sequence: TGCGCCAGCAGTGAGAGGGGGAACACTGAAGCTTTCTTT. Amino acid sequence: CASSERGNTEAFF. This chain joins TRBV10-2 and TRBJ1-1, with D maybe TRBD1 (5 bases). The CDR3 loop spans 13 amino acids. Trimming left V 2 bases short and J 1 base short, with 5 bases between. CDR1 is WSHSY, CDR2 SAAADI, per germline.